Listed here are 7 T cell receptor beta chains from one sample, sequenced in a study of control samples from healthy donors and cancer patients (dated by TCRdb to 2018 to 2020). Library prep was done by the immunoSEQ multiplex PCR assay. TCRdb took this table from immuneACCESS and kept in-frame rearrangements with V and J called. Such tables lack part of the clones; where checked against another copy, unresolved V genes explain under half of the gap, and the rest is unexplained. This sample comprises 95,000 to 100,000 clones, more than 75% of them detected only once. The leading ten clones occupy 2% to 2.5% of the sample. Specimen: blood. Receptor source: a man aged 55 to 70 in good health.

As concerns this clone: Other DNA sequences in this specimen translate into the identical CDR3. The rearrangement uses TRBV6-5 and TRBJ2-7; TRBD1 matches 10 bases. The germline V gene has CDR1 MNHEY and CDR2 SVGAGI. The CDR3 is 16 amino acids. V shed 4 bases and J 5 bases; nucleotides not matched to a gene: 11. The CDR3 is CASSSFPGQGINEQYF. For the CDR3, the DNA is TGTGCCAGCAGTTCCTTCCCGGGACAGGGGATCAACGAGCAGTACTTC.

The chain is built from TRBV5-8 and TRBJ1-5; D is undetermined. Per germline, CDR1 SGHTS and CDR2 YDEGEE. The CDR3 is 15 residues long. The V and J ends lost 4 bases and 2 bases respectively, with 13 bases between them. This CDR3 reads CASSSRTDRNQPQHF. CDR3 nucleotide sequence: TGTGCCAGCAGCAGCCGGACGGATCGCAATCAGCCCCAGCATTTT.

The CDR3 sequence: CAISRTGGSSSYEQYF. DNA for the CDR3: TGTGCCATCAGTCGTACAGGGGGGTCCTCCTCCTACGAGCAGTACTTC. The chain couples TRBV10-3 to TRBJ2-7, with 8 bases matching TRBD1. This CDR3 contains 16 residues. Germline-derived CDR1 and CDR2 are ENHRY and SYGVKD. V lost 5 bases and J lost 0; bases outside the gene matches: 9.

This sequence joins TRBV4-1 and TRBJ1-2, with a possible D match to TRBD1 (5 bases). This CDR3 spans 14 amino acids. The ends were cut back, 0 bases at V and 7 bases at J, with 12 bases in the middle. Germline V gene lookup returns CDR1 MGHRA and CDR2 YSYEKL. This chain's CDR3 is CASSQERGIGGYTF. The DNA of the CDR3 is TGCGCCAGCAGCCAAGAGCGGGGGATAGGTGGCTACACCTTC.

The chain carries TRBV10-3 and TRBJ1-2; D unresolved. Trimming pared 2 bases from V and 4 bases from J, leaving 11 bases between. The CDR3 extends over 14 amino acids. Germline V gene data show CDR1 as ENHRY and CDR2 as SYGVKD. As DNA, the CDR3 is TGTGCCATCAGTGAGCGGGGTGTGGGCTATGGCTACACCTTC. This sequence encodes CAISERGVGYGYTF.

The chain carries TRBV19 and TRBJ1-1; perhaps TRBD1 as D (5 bases). Looked up from germline, CDR1 is LNHDA and CDR2 is SQIVND (reference sequence). Trimming took off 5 bases at V and 6 bases at J, with 16 bases between the two ends. The CDR3 extends over 14 amino acids. CDR3 loop: CASSLTGPKSEAFF. CDR3 bases: TGTGCCAGTAGTCTAACAGGCCCCAAGTCTGAAGCTTTCTTT.

The chain uses TRBV5-1 and TRBJ2-7; D unresolved. CDR1 is SGHRS, CDR2 YFSETQ, per germline. Trimming cost V 4 bases and J 2 bases, with 22 bases left between them. The length of the CDR3 is 17 residues. CDR3 bases: TGCGCCAGCAGCCTGCAAGCCGGAGCAATGGTAACCTACGAGCAGTACTTC. It encodes CASSLQAGAMVTYEQYF.